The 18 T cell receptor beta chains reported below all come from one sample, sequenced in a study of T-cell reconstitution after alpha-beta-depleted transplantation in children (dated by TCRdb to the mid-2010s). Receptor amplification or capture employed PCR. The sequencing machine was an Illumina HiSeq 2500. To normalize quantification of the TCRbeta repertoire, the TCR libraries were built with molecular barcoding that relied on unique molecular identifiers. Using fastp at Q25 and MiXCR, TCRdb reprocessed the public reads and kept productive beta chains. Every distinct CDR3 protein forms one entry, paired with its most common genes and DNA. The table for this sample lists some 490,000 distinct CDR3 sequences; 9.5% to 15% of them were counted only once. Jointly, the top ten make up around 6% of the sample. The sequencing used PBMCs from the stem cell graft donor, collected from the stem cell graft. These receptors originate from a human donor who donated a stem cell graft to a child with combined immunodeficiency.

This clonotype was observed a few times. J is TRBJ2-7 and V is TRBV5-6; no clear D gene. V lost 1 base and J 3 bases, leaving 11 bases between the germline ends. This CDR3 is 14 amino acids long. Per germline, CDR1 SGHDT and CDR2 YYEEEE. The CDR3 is CASSLSSNVYEQYF. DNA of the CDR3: TGTGCCAGCAGCTTGTCCAGTAACGTCTACGAGCAGTACTTC. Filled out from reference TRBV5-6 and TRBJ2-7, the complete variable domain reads DAGVTQSPTHLIKTRGQQVTLRCSPKSGHDTVSWYQQALGQGPQFIFQYYEEEERQRGNFPDRFSGHQFPNYSSELNVNALLLGDSALYLCASSLSSNVYEQYFGPGTRLTVT.

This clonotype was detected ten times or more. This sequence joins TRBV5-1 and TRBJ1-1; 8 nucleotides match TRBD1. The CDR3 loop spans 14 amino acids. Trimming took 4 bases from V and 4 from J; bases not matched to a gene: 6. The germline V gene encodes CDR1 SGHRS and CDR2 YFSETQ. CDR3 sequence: CASSLPTGGTEAFF. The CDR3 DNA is TGCGCCAGCAGCCTACCCACAGGGGGCACTGAAGCTTTCTTT.

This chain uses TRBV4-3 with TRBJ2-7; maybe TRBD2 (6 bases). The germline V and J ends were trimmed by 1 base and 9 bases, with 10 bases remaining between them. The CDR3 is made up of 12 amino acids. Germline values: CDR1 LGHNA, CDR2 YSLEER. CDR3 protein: CASSQVGGRQYF. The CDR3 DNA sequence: TGCGCCAGCAGCCAAGTGGGGGGACGGCAGTACTTC.

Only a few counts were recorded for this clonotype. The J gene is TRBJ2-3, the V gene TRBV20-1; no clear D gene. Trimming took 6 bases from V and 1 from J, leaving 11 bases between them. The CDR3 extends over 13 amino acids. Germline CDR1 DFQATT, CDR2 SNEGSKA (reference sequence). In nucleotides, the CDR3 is TGCAGTGCCGACTCTTACGGCACAGATACGCAGTATTTT. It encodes CSADSYGTDTQYF.

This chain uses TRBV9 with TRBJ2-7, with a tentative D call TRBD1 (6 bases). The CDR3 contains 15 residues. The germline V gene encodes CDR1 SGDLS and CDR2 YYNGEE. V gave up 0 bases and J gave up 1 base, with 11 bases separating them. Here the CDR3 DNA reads TGTGCCAGCAGCGTAGAGCCGACAGGATCCTACGAGCAGTACTTC. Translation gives CASSVEPTGSYEQYF.

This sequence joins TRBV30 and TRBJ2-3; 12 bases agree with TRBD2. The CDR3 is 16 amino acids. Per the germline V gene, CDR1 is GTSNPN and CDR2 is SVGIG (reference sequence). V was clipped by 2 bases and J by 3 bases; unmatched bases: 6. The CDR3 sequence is CAWSFPSGGETDTQYF. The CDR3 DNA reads TGTGCCTGGAGTTTCCCTAGCGGGGGGGAGACAGATACGCAGTATTTT.

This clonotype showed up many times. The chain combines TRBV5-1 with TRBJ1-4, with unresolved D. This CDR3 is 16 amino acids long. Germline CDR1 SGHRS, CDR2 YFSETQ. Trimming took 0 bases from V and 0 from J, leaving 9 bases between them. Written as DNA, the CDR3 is TGCGCCAGCAGCTTGGACAGATATGCAACTAATGAAAAACTGTTTTTT. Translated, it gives CASSLDRYATNEKLFF.

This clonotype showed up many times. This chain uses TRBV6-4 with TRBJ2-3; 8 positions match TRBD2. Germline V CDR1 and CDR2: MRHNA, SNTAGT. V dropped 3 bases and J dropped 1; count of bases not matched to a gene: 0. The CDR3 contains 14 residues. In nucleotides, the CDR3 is TGTGCCAGCAGTGAGCGGGGGGGCACAGATACGCAGTATTTT. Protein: CASSERGGTDTQYF.

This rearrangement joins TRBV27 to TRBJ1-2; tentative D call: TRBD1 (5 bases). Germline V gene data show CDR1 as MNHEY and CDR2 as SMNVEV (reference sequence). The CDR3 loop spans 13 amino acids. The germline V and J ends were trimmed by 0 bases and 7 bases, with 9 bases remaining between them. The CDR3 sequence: CASSLSGEGGYTF. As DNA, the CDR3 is TGTGCCAGCAGTTTATCGGGGGAGGGTGGCTACACCTTC.

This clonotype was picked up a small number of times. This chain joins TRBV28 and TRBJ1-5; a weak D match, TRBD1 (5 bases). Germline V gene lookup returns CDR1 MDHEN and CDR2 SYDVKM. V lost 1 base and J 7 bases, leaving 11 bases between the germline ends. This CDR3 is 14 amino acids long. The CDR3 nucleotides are TGTGCCAGCAGTTTATATTCAGGGAACCAGCCCCAGCATTTT. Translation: CASSLYSGNQPQHF.

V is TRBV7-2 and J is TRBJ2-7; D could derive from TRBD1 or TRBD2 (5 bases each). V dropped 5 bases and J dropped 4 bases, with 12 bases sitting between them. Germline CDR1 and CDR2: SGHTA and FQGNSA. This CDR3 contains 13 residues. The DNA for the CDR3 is TGTGCCAGCAGCCGGGGCCCACAGTACGAGCAGTACTTC. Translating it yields CASSRGPQYEQYF.

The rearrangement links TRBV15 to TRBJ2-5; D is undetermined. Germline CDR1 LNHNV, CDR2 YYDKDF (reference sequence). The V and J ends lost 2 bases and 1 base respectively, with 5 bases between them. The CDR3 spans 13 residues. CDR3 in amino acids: CATSRNTQETQYF. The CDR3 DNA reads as TGTGCCACCAGCAGAAACACCCAAGAGACCCAGTACTTC.

The CDR3 nucleotides read TGTGCCAGCAGTGAGTACCAGATCACCGGGGAGCTGTTTTTT. Translating gives CASSEYQITGELFF. The rearrangement joins TRBV6-1 to TRBJ2-2; no clear D. The CDR3 consists of 14 residues. V dropped 3 bases and J dropped 4 bases, with 9 bases sitting between them. Germline assignment: CDR1 MNHNS and CDR2 SASEGT.

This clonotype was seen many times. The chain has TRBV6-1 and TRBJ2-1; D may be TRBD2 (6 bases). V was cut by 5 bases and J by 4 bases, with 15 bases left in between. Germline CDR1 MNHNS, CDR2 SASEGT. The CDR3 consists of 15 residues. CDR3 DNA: TGTGCCAGCAGTACGGACGCAGGAGGGTACAATGAGCAGTTCTTC. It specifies CASSTDAGGYNEQFF.

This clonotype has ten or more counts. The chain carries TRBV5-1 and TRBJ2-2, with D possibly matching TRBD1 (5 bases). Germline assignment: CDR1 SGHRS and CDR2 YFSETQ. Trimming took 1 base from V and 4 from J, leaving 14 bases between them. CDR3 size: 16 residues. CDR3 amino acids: CASSLSQVRVTGELFF. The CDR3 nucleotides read TGCGCCAGCAGCTTGTCGCAGGTCAGGGTCACCGGGGAGCTGTTTTTT.

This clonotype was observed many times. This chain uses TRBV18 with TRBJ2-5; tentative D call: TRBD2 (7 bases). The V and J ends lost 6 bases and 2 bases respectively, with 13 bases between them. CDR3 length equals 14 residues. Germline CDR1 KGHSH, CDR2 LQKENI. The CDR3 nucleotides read TGTGCCAGCTCCCCAGGGAGGGGGCAAGAGACCCAGTACTTC. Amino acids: CASSPGRGQETQYF.

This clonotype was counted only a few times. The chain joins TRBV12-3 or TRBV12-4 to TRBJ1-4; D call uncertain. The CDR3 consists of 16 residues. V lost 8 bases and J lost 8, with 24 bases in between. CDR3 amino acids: CASGPSAWIGEEKLFF. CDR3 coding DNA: TGTGCCAGCGGACCTTCAGCATGGATCGGCGAAGAAAAACTGTTTTTT.

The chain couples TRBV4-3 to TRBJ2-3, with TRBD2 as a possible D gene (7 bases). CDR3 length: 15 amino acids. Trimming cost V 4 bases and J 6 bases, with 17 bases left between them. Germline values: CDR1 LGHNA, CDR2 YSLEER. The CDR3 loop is CASSLEGGEGDTQYF. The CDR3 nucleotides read TGCGCCAGCAGCCTCGAGGGGGGGGAAGGGGATACGCAGTATTTT.